What follows are 26 T cell receptor beta chains derived from one specimen sequenced in a study of cytomegalovirus exposure and HLA in healthy donors. 60 Vbeta and 13 Jbeta primers were used in PCR. This table comes from immunoSEQ multiplex PCR, and its TCRdb copy is limited to in-frame clones, with some not included. The repertoire includes about 60,000 clones, nearly 85% of them detected once, and around 1.5% sits in the top ten. Material: PBMCs. Receptors were obtained from a man aged 30-40 years in good health and CMV-seronegative.

J is TRBJ1-2 and V is TRBV29-1; D may be TRBD1 (6 bases). CDR1 and CDR2 (germline): SQVTM, ANQGSEA. Trimming pared 5 bases from V and 1 base from J, leaving 11 bases between. The CDR3 runs 13 residues. The CDR3 DNA follows: TGCAGCGTTAGCGGACAGATTAACTATGGCTACACCTTC. This translates into CSVSGQINYGYTF.

The chain carries TRBV19 and TRBJ2-5, with a tentative D call TRBD1 (6 bases). The better agreement between TRBJ2-7 and the DNA end casts doubt on the J call. CDR1 and CDR2 (germline): LNHDA, SQIVND (reference sequence). This CDR3 has 14 residues. The CDR3 DNA sequence: TGTGCCAGTAGTATTAAACAGGGAAACTACGAGCAGTACTTC. This translates into CASSIKQGNYEQYF.

This chain joins TRBV4-2 and TRBJ2-1; possibly TRBD2 for D (5 bases). V shed 4 bases and J shed 8 bases, with 21 bases lying between them. CDR3 length equals 16 residues. Germline assignment: CDR1 LGHNA and CDR2 YNFKEQ. The CDR3 loop reads CASSLAALGGSDEQFF. CDR3 nucleotides: TGTGCCAGCAGCCTGGCGGCCCTAGGAGGATCCGATGAGCAGTTCTTC.

In DNA, the CDR3 is TGTGCCAGCAGCTTAGGACTAGTTAATGAGCAGTTCTTC. Its translation: CASSLGLVNEQFF. The rearrangement links TRBV11-2 to TRBJ2-1; TRBD2 is a possible D gene (6 bases). The CDR3 runs 13 residues. Deletions cut 1 base from V and 7 bases from J, with 8 bases between. CDR1 and CDR2 (germline): SGHAT, FQNNGV.

The genes are TRBV10-2 and TRBJ1-1; TRBD1 agrees at 11 bases. The trim removed 2 bases at V and 0 bases at J, leaving 2 bases unmatched. The CDR3 extends over 16 amino acids. Germline V gene sequence: CDR1 WSHSY, CDR2 SAAADI. As DNA, the CDR3 is TGCGCCAGCAGTGAGAGGGACAGGGGGTTGAACACTGAAGCTTTCTTT. Translated: CASSERDRGLNTEAFF.

The chain is built from TRBV4-3 and TRBJ2-2, with 9 nucleotides matching TRBD1. CDR3 length: 15 residues. After removal of 1 base from V and 6 bases from J, the junction contained 3 bases not matched to a gene. Per the germline V gene, CDR1 is LGHNA and CDR2 is YSLEER. This CDR3 is CASSQATGGAGELFF. In DNA, the CDR3 is TGCGCCAGCAGCCAAGCGACAGGGGGGGCCGGGGAGCTGTTTTTT.

The rearrangement uses TRBV5-6 and TRBJ2-2; TRBD1 aligns across 7 bases. Germline V gene sequence: CDR1 SGHDT, CDR2 YYEEEE. Losses at the gene ends were 2 bases for V and 6 bases for J; bases not matched to a gene: 1. There are 13 residues in the CDR3. The CDR3 bases are TGTGCCAGCAGCTTCGGGACAGCCGGGGAGCTGTTTTTT. This sequence encodes CASSFGTAGELFF.

J is TRBJ2-7 and V is TRBV13; D gene ambiguous. The CDR3 spans 12 residues. Germline V gives CDR1 PRHDT, CDR2 FYEKMQ (reference sequence). Trimming took 5 bases from V and 5 from J, leaving 10 bases between them. CDR3 nucleotides: TGTGCCAGCAGCGTCACAGACCACGAGCAGTACTTC. This translates into CASSVTDHEQYF.

The gene calls are TRBV6-5 and TRBJ2-7, with D unclear. The CDR3 length is 13 residues. Germline V CDR1 and CDR2: MNHEY, SVGAGI. The V end lost 0 bases, the J end lost 6 bases, and 9 bases lay between the germline ends. CDR3 in DNA: TGTGCCAGCAGTTACTCGTACAGTCGCGAGCAGTACTTC. Amino acids: CASSYSYSREQYF.

The V call is TRBV6-1, the J call TRBJ2-7, with a tentative D call TRBD1 (5 bases). Germline loops: CDR1 MNHNS, CDR2 SASEGT. The CDR3 contains 14 residues. V was trimmed by 10 bases and J by 2 bases, leaving 18 bases between them. CDR3: CATIEPGPPYEQYF. The CDR3 DNA follows: TGTGCCACCATCGAGCCAGGGCCGCCCTACGAGCAGTACTTC.

This clone was seen a few times. The chain joins TRBV13 to TRBJ2-7; TRBD2 matches at 13 bases. The germline V gene encodes CDR1 PRHDT and CDR2 FYEKMQ (reference sequence). CDR3 size: 15 residues. Trimming removed 5 bases from V and 4 bases from J; junction bases left unmatched: 5. The DNA of the CDR3 is TGTGCCAGCAGCCCCACTAGCGGGAGGGTTTACGAGCAGTACTTC. Translating it yields CASSPTSGRVYEQYF.

The table lists this clone with a few counts. This rearrangement joins TRBV7-6 to TRBJ1-2; TRBD1 matches 9 bases. The CDR3 has 15 amino acids. Germline V gene data show CDR1 as SGHVS and CDR2 as FNYEAQ. Trimming removed 2 bases from V and 4 bases from J; junction bases left unmatched: 5. This CDR3 reads CASSLMGQGSYGYTF. The CDR3 nucleotides are TGTGCCAGCAGCTTAATGGGACAGGGAAGCTATGGCTACACCTTC.

The CDR3 DNA reads as TGTGCCAGCAGCTCGCGGGGGGACTACAATGAGCAGTTCTTC. Translated, it gives CASSSRGDYNEQFF. This rearrangement joins TRBV7-2 to TRBJ2-1, with 8 bases lining up with TRBD2. From germline, CDR1 is SGHTA and CDR2 FQGNSA. Trimming cost V 4 bases and J 3 bases; bases outside gene matches: 2. The CDR3 loop spans 14 amino acids.

The chain employs TRBV11-2 and TRBJ2-7; D is undetermined. The V end was cut by 5 bases, the J end by 0 bases, with 14 bases between. Germline V gene data show CDR1 as SGHAT and CDR2 as FQNNGV. CDR3 size: 15 residues. The CDR3 nucleotides read TGTGCCAGCAGCCCAGCCCCAGGCCCCTCCTACGAGCAGTACTTC. Encoded protein: CASSPAPGPSYEQYF.

This rearrangement joins TRBV5-4 to TRBJ2-6, with 12 bases identical to TRBD1. CDR3 length: 18 residues. Germline V CDR1 and CDR2: SGHNT, YYREEE (reference sequence). J lost 4 bases, V lost 4 bases, and 9 bases had no gene match. The CDR3 DNA follows: TGTGCCAGCAGCCCCGGGACAGGGGGCGCGTGGGGGGCCAACGTCCTGACTTTC. Translated, it gives CASSPGTGGAWGANVLTF.

V gene TRBV4-3 combines with J gene TRBJ1-4; the match to TRBD1 covers 7 bases. Germline CDR1 reads LGHNA; CDR2 reads YSLEER. The CDR3 contains 16 residues. The J segment lost 8 bases and the V segment lost 0 bases, leaving 9 bases of the junction unmatched. In DNA, the CDR3 is TGCGCCAGCAGCCAAGAACGACAGGGACGGACGGAAAAACTGTTTTTT. Its protein is CASSQERQGRTEKLFF.

This clone was recorded once. This chain connects TRBV7-8 to TRBJ2-1; D not certain. Deletions cut 5 bases from V and 4 bases from J, with 15 bases between. The CDR3 is made up of 15 amino acids. Germline loops: CDR1 SGHVS, CDR2 FQNEAQ. This chain's CDR3 is CASSKPMESYNEQFF. The CDR3 DNA follows: TGTGCCAGCAGCAAACCCATGGAGAGTTACAATGAGCAGTTCTTC.

This chain connects TRBV23-1 to TRBJ2-7, with a weak D call TRBD1 (7 bases). TRBV23-1 is identified as an open reading frame with a role that is uncertain. The CDR3 sequence is 18 residues long. The V end was cut by 3 bases, the J end by 1 base, with 22 bases between. Here the CDR3 reads CASSHQEGRGVISYEQYF. Written as DNA, the CDR3 is TGCGCCAGCAGTCACCAGGAGGGCAGGGGGGTTATATCCTACGAGCAGTACTTC.

The chain carries TRBV2 and TRBJ2-5; 7 bases align to TRBD1. This CDR3 comprises 15 residues. Looked up from germline, CDR1 is SNHLY and CDR2 is FYNNEI. V dropped 3 bases and J dropped 0; count of bases not matched to a gene: 4. CDR3 bases: TGTGCCAGCAGTGAGGGACAGTGGGACCAAGAGACCCAGTACTTC. Translated: CASSEGQWDQETQYF.

Remarks on this clone: Compared with germline, one end of the junction differs, possibly owing to a read error. V gene TRBV4-3 combines with J gene TRBJ2-5; TRBD1 aligns across 9 bases. The CDR3 spans 17 residues. Germline lookup yields CDR1 LGHNA and CDR2 YSLEER. This chain's CDR3 is CASSQEDRGGRTGDEDF. CDR3 DNA: TGCGCCAGCAGCCAAGAGGACAGGGGAGGTCGGACGGGAGACGAAGACTTC.

The chain joins TRBV10-3 to TRBJ2-7; 7 bases are shared with TRBD1. Germline values: CDR1 ENHRY, CDR2 SYGVKD. Trimming took 3 bases from V and 2 from J; bases not matched to a gene: 4. This CDR3 is built from 14 residues. The CDR3 DNA is TGTGCCATCAGTGACCCCGACAGGGCCTACGAGCAGTACTTC. It specifies CAISDPDRAYEQYF.

This chain connects TRBV19 to TRBJ2-1; 11 nucleotides match TRBD2. The CDR3 covers 19 residues. Germline values: CDR1 LNHDA, CDR2 SQIVND (reference sequence). V was clipped by 6 bases and J by 1 base; unmatched bases: 14. The CDR3 is CASRDSLGTSGDSYNEQFF. CDR3 bases: TGTGCCAGTAGGGACTCGCTTGGGACTAGCGGAGATTCCTACAATGAGCAGTTCTTC.

This chain links TRBV7-9 with TRBJ2-3, with D hard to call. The germline V and J ends were trimmed by 1 base and 5 bases, with 4 bases remaining between them. The CDR3 extends over 12 amino acids. Germline V lookup: CDR1 SEHNR, CDR2 FQNEAQ (reference sequence). The DNA for the CDR3 is TGTGCCAGCAGCTTAGATAAAGATACGCAGTATTTT. Its protein is CASSLDKDTQYF.

This rearrangement joins TRBV27 to TRBJ1-5, with a possible D match to TRBD1 (6 bases). Germline CDR1 reads MNHEY; CDR2 reads SMNVEV (reference sequence). The V gene lost 4 bases and the J gene lost 1 base, with 11 bases spanning the gap. This CDR3 has 15 residues. This chain's CDR3 is CASSSDRISNQPQHF. The CDR3 nucleotides read TGTGCCAGCAGTTCGGACAGAATAAGCAATCAGCCCCAGCATTTT.

The rearrangement uses TRBV9 and TRBJ2-2; 8 positions match TRBD2. V trimming: 0 bases; J trimming: 5 bases; junction bases outside the gene matches: 9. CDR1 and CDR2 (germline): SGDLS, YYNGEE. The CDR3 consists of 17 residues. The CDR3 nucleotides read TGTGCCAGCAGCGTAGGGTTAGCGGGGATGGGGACCGGGGAGCTGTTTTTT. Translated: CASSVGLAGMGTGELFF.

The chain joins TRBV30 to TRBJ1-3, with 7 bases matching TRBD1. The CDR3 extends over 12 amino acids. J was trimmed by 6 bases and V by 7 bases; bases with no gene match: 6. CDR1 is GTSNPN, CDR2 SVGIG, per germline (reference sequence). The CDR3 sequence: CAYATGVNTIYF. As DNA, the CDR3 is TGTGCCTACGCTACAGGGGTAAACACCATATATTTT.